This T cell receptor beta chain was sequenced in a study of blood T cell repertoires in COVID-19. Generated by immunoSEQ multiplex PCR, the TCRdb table keeps only in-frame clones and is missing some. In the table there are 300,000 to 400,000 clones, around nine tenths of which are singletons. CDR1 is LGHDT, CDR2 YNNKEL, per germline (reference sequence). Trimming took 8 bases from V and 4 from J; bases not matched to a gene: 3. The CDR3 extends over 12 amino acids. The clonotype comes from a woman aged 70-85 years with COVID-19, enrolled during active disease. The sequenced sample was peripheral blood. The chain uses TRBV3-1 (or the pseudogene TRBV3-2) and TRBJ1-2, with 8 nucleotides matching TRBD1. Here the CDR3 reads CASSGTGYGYTF. The CDR3 DNA sequence: TGTGCCAGCTCCGGGACAGGCTATGGCTACACCTTC.